This T cell receptor beta chain is drawn from a study of blood T cell repertoires in COVID-19. Study context: Acute and convalescent COVID-19 specimens originated in the United States, Italy and Spain. Sources were T cells, B-cell-depleted T cells, or PBMCs; the material itself was cDNA or gDNA.

As processed by the authors: Amplified reference gene primers provided the basis for estimating nucleated cell counts. Some clones are missing from TCRdb's copy, which holds only in-frame ones; the method was immunoSEQ multiplex PCR. V and J calls plus clone size are reproduced from that table; the DNA served to infer D and trimming. The sample records 200,000 to 250,000 clones, around 90% being singletons. The CDR3 length is 15 residues. Germline assignment: CDR1 SNHLY and CDR2 FYNNEI. Unmatched junction bases numbered 8, after V lost 3 bases and J lost 7 bases. The sequencing input was peripheral blood. The chain links TRBV2 to TRBJ2-4; 8 bases are a match to TRBD1. The receptor was isolated from a man aged 65-85 years with acute or convalescent COVID-19. CDR3 region: CASSDPTGVRNIQYF. CDR3 coding DNA: TGTGCCAGCAGTGACCCGACAGGGGTGAGGAACATTCAGTACTTC.